These 22 T cell receptor beta chains came from one sample sequenced in a study of blood T cells in healthy people across ages. Primers used in a second PCR of roughly 7 to 11 cycles were a sample-barcoded 5' primer and a J-beta primer mix. TCRdb analysed the 5' RACE reads with MiXCR anew, one entry per CDR3 protein. Of just over 800,000 distinct CDR3 sequences listed, less than 80% are singletons. The sequenced sample consisted of blood. These receptors came from a man aged 25-45 years in good health.

This clonotype came up a few times. The chain carries TRBV7-9 and TRBJ2-1; TRBD1 matches at 9 bases. This CDR3 contains 13 residues. CDR1 SEHNR and CDR2 FQNEAQ come from the germline V gene (reference sequence). V lost 8 bases and J lost 4; bases outside the gene matches: 3. DNA of the CDR3: TGTGCCAGCCGGACAGGGGCGTACAATGAGCAGTTCTTC. Translated: CASRTGAYNEQFF.

This clonotype was observed once. This chain joins TRBV3-1 and TRBJ2-5, with 9 bases lining up with TRBD2. CDR1 and CDR2 from the germline V gene are LGHDT and YNNKEL (reference sequence). V shed 7 bases and J 0 bases; nucleotides not matched to a gene: 6. This CDR3 contains 15 residues. The CDR3 region has the DNA TGTGCCAGCAATCAGCGGGGGGCACACCAAGAGACCCAGTACTTC. Translation gives CASNQRGAHQETQYF.

The CDR3 sequence is CASSPNPYQPQHF. Written as DNA, the CDR3 is TGCGCCAGCAGCCCCAATCCATATCAGCCCCAGCATTTT. The genes are TRBV4-3 and TRBJ1-5; D gene unclear. The ends were cut back, 4 bases at V and 5 bases at J, with 9 bases in the middle. Germline V gives CDR1 LGHNA, CDR2 YSLEER. This CDR3 region has 13 residues.

This clonotype was seen only a few times. This chain links TRBV4-1 with TRBJ2-6, with D perhaps matching TRBD1 (6 bases). Per the germline V gene, CDR1 is MGHRA and CDR2 is YSYEKL. Trimming took off 0 bases at V and 0 bases at J, with 18 bases between the two ends. This CDR3 spans 20 amino acids. This CDR3 reads CASSQDIGQSLLSGANVLTF. DNA of the CDR3: TGCGCCAGCAGCCAAGATATAGGACAGTCCCTCCTCTCTGGGGCCAACGTCCTGACTTTC.

This clonotype was picked up a small number of times. The rearrangement uses TRBV29-1 and TRBJ2-1; either TRBD1 or TRBD2 may supply D (6 bases each). With 6 bases removed from V and 8 bases from J, the gap between germline ends came to 17 bases. The CDR3 consists of 13 residues. Germline values: CDR1 SQVTM, CDR2 ANQGSEA. CDR3: CSVHKGGHDEQFF. The CDR3 DNA follows: TGCAGCGTGCACAAGGGGGGACACGATGAGCAGTTCTTC.

V gene TRBV9 combines with J gene TRBJ2-5; 8 positions agree with TRBD1. The germline V gene encodes CDR1 SGDLS and CDR2 YYNGEE. Trimming cost V 0 bases and J 11 bases; bases outside gene matches: 12. This CDR3 region has 15 residues. CDR3: CASSVGGTGWEEQYF. CDR3 in DNA: TGTGCCAGCAGCGTAGGGGGGACAGGCTGGGAAGAGCAGTACTTC.

This chain links TRBV30 with TRBJ2-1; the D is unclear. Per the germline V gene, CDR1 is GTSNPN and CDR2 is SVGIG (reference sequence). The CDR3 covers 15 residues. V was trimmed by 1 base and J by 4 bases, leaving 14 bases between them. The CDR3 DNA follows: TGTGCCTGGAGTGCGTTAGCAATATCTTACAATGAGCAGTTCTTC. It translates to CAWSALAISYNEQFF.

The CDR3 DNA is TGTGCCATCAGTGGGGGGACAGATAACTATGGCTACACCTTC. This codes for CAISGGTDNYGYTF. The rearrangement uses TRBV10-3 and TRBJ1-2; 7 bases map to TRBD1. This CDR3 contains 14 residues. V shed 4 bases, J shed 1 base, and the junction held 3 bases outside the gene matches. CDR1 is ENHRY, CDR2 SYGVKD, per germline.

The V gene is TRBV7-8, the J gene TRBJ2-5, with 7 bases lining up with TRBD1. V shed 5 bases and J 7 bases; nucleotides not matched to a gene: 4. Germline V CDR1 and CDR2: SGHVS, FQNEAQ. This CDR3 is built from 12 residues. CDR3 in amino acids: CASSRDSPTQYF. DNA of the CDR3: TGTGCCAGCAGCCGGGACAGCCCGACCCAGTACTTC.

The V call is TRBV14, the J call TRBJ2-3, with D perhaps TRBD2 (5 bases). The CDR3 totals 13 residues. Germline loops: CDR1 SGHDN, CDR2 FVKESK. Trimming removed 0 bases from V and 8 bases from J, with 9 bases in between. The CDR3 reads CASSQEILATQYF. CDR3 sequence (DNA): TGTGCCAGCAGCCAAGAAATCCTAGCTACGCAGTATTTT.

In this sample, this clonotype turned up a few times. The chain carries TRBV12-3 or TRBV12-4 and TRBJ2-5; D possibly matches TRBD1 or TRBD2 (6 bases each). There are 14 residues in the CDR3. V shed 7 bases and J shed 4 bases, with 16 bases lying between them. CDR3 DNA: TGTGCCAGCACCCAAGGGGGGTTTCGAGAGACCCAGTACTTC. Its protein product is CASTQGGFRETQYF.

This clonotype appeared once. J is TRBJ2-5 and V is TRBV4-2; D may correspond to TRBD1 or TRBD2 (6 bases each). Per germline, CDR1 LGHNA and CDR2 YNFKEQ. This CDR3 comprises 19 residues. The germline V and J ends were trimmed by 1 base and 5 bases, with 26 bases remaining between them. The CDR3 nucleotides read TGTGCCAGCAGCCAAGGCGAGGGGGGCTTACATGGTAGGCAGGAGACCCAGTACTTC. This gives the protein CASSQGEGGLHGRQETQYF.

The chain joins TRBV4-3 to TRBJ2-5, with D tentatively TRBD2 (6 bases). Germline CDR1 reads LGHNA; CDR2 reads YSLEER. V lost 1 base, J lost 2 bases, and 17 bases lay in between. The CDR3 is made up of 17 amino acids. The CDR3 DNA is TGCGCCAGCAGCCAAGTGCCCCCGGGACTGGAGCAAGAGACCCAGTACTTC. It is translated as CASSQVPPGLEQETQYF.

This chain uses TRBV18 with TRBJ2-7, with 10 nucleotides matching TRBD1. The V gene's germline CDR1 is KGHSH and CDR2 LQKENI. V shed 3 bases, J shed 1 base, and the junction held 3 bases outside the gene matches. The CDR3 consists of 15 residues. The CDR3 bases are TGTGCCAGCTCACCCGGACAGGGGGTTTCCTACGAGCAGTACTTC. This encodes CASSPGQGVSYEQYF.

J is TRBJ2-7 and V is TRBV12-3 or TRBV12-4, with D possibly being TRBD1 or TRBD2 (5 bases each). The CDR3 length is 14 residues. Trimming removed 5 bases from V and 3 bases from J, with 14 bases in between. The CDR3 is CASSRRGGFYEQYF. CDR3 nucleotides: TGTGCCAGCAGTAGGCGTGGGGGTTTCTACGAGCAGTACTTC.

The J gene is TRBJ1-2, the V gene TRBV12-3 or TRBV12-4; unclear D gene. With 5 bases removed from V and 4 bases from J, the gap between germline ends came to 14 bases. CDR3 length equals 14 residues. The CDR3 sequence is CASSPQRAGYGYTF. The CDR3 DNA sequence: TGTGCCAGCAGTCCCCAACGGGCCGGCTATGGCTACACCTTC.

This chain joins TRBV6-2 or TRBV6-3 and TRBJ2-7; 16 positions agree with TRBD2. The germline CDR1 and CDR2 sequences are MNHEY and SVGEGT. CDR3 length: 17 amino acids. V trimming: 4 bases; J trimming: 3 bases; junction bases outside the gene matches: 6. The CDR3 here is CASSFGTSGRGYYEQYF. The CDR3 DNA is TGTGCCAGCAGTTTTGGGACTAGCGGGAGGGGATACTACGAGCAGTACTTC.

This chain uses TRBV7-9 with TRBJ1-2; a possible D gene is TRBD1 (5 bases). This CDR3 has 13 residues. The germline V and J ends were trimmed by 1 base and 4 bases, with 7 bases remaining between them. The germline CDR1 and CDR2 sequences are SEHNR and FQNEAQ (reference sequence). The CDR3 sequence: CASSLVQVYGYTF. The CDR3 DNA sequence: TGTGCCAGCAGCTTAGTACAGGTCTATGGCTACACCTTC.

The table lists this clonotype with a count of one. The chain joins TRBV6-1 to TRBJ2-1, with TRBD2 matching 14 bases. Trimming cost V 4 bases and J 1 base; bases outside gene matches: 9. The CDR3 sequence is 19 residues long. Germline lookup yields CDR1 MNHNS and CDR2 SASEGT. The CDR3 bases are TGTGCCAGCAGTGGACTAGCGGGGGGGCCTGGCAGTTCCTACAATGAGCAGTTCTTC. Amino acid sequence: CASSGLAGGPGSSYNEQFF.

The chain has TRBV6-5 and TRBJ1-4; D remains ambiguous. This CDR3 region has 16 residues. Looked up from germline, CDR1 is MNHEY and CDR2 is SVGAGI. Trimming shortened V by 5 bases and J by 8 bases, and 21 bases separated the two germline ends. In nucleotides, the CDR3 is TGTGCCAGCAGTACTCGCGGCACACTAGGGTTCGAAAAACTGTTTTTT. As protein: CASSTRGTLGFEKLFF.

This rearrangement joins TRBV6-5 to TRBJ2-3; TRBD1 matches 9 bases. CDR3 length: 16 amino acids. In germline, CDR1 is MNHEY, CDR2 SVGAGI. Losses at the gene ends were 6 bases for V and 0 bases for J; bases not matched to a gene: 7. The CDR3 spells CASRTRQGESTDTQYF. The CDR3 DNA sequence: TGTGCCAGCAGAACCAGACAGGGGGAAAGCACAGATACGCAGTATTTT.

The genes are TRBV15 and TRBJ1-2, with a possible D match to TRBD1 (5 bases). The germline gives CDR1 LNHNV, CDR2 YYDKDF (reference sequence). Trimming left V 0 bases short and J 2 bases short, with 10 bases between. The CDR3 has 15 residues. The CDR3 region is CATSRDVRVNYGYTF. Here the CDR3 DNA reads TGTGCCACCAGCAGAGATGTCAGGGTGAACTATGGCTACACCTTC.